The 6 T cell receptor beta chains below all came from one sample that was sequenced in a study of control samples from healthy donors and cancer patients. TCRdb's copy holds only in-frame clones and misses some; the assay was immunoSEQ multiplex PCR. Counted here are under 95,000 clones, approximately 90% occurring once; the ten biggest clones make up around 0.95%. What was sequenced was blood. The receptors derive from a woman younger than 45 in good health.

The CDR3 loop is CAWSATRGTNEKLFF. In DNA form, the CDR3 reads TGTGCCTGGAGTGCCACCAGGGGTACTAATGAAAAACTGTTTTTT. The V call is TRBV30, the J call TRBJ1-4, with a weak D call TRBD1 (6 bases). Trimming cost V 1 base and J 2 bases, with 11 bases left between them. CDR3 size: 15 residues. Germline CDR1 reads GTSNPN; CDR2 reads SVGIG (reference sequence). Combining the CDR3 with reference TRBV30 and TRBJ1-4 gives the whole variable domain SQTIHQWPATLVQPVGSPLSLECTVEGTSNPNLYWYRQAAGRGLQLLFYSVGIGQISSEVPQNLSASRPQDRQFILSSKKLLLSDSGFYLCAWSATRGTNEKLFFGSGTQLSVL.

In DNA form, the CDR3 reads TGTGCCAGTAGTACCAATAGCGGGAGGGCCCACGAGCAGTACTTC. Its protein is CASSTNSGRAHEQYF. The chain uses TRBV19 and TRBJ2-7; 11 bases fit TRBD2. Germline-derived CDR1 and CDR2 are LNHDA and SQIVND (reference sequence). Trimming at V came to 4 bases and at J to 5 bases, leaving 7 bases not matched to a gene. The CDR3 spans 15 residues.

Turning to this clone: Other nucleotide sequences from this sample produce the same CDR3. This chain uses TRBV29-1 with TRBJ2-2; perhaps TRBD1 as D (6 bases). Trimming cost V 3 bases and J 0 bases, with 11 bases left between them. The germline gives CDR1 SQVTM, CDR2 ANQGSEA. The length of the CDR3 is 15 residues. In nucleotides, the CDR3 is TGCAGCGTTGATCCCCGGGACACGAACACCGGGGAGCTGTTTTTT. This translates into CSVDPRDTNTGELFF.

The J gene is TRBJ2-1, the V gene TRBV15; perhaps TRBD2 as D (6 bases). This CDR3 has 17 amino acids. V lost 1 base, J lost 2 bases, and 15 bases lay in between. Germline V gene lookup returns CDR1 LNHNV and CDR2 YYDKDF (reference sequence). CDR3 sequence: CATSRGGLSGTYNEQFF. The CDR3 nucleotides are TGTGCCACCAGCAGAGGGGGACTTAGCGGCACCTACAATGAGCAGTTCTTC.

V and J are TRBV10-1 and TRBJ2-5, with TRBD1 matching over 12 bases. The J segment lost 7 bases and the V segment lost 0 bases, leaving 9 bases of the junction unmatched. From germline, CDR1 is WNHNN and CDR2 SYGVQD (reference sequence). This CDR3 region has 17 residues. In DNA, the CDR3 is TGCGCCAGCAGTGAGTCAAGGGGACAGGGGGCCCTCGGGACCCAGTACTTC. It yields the protein CASSESRGQGALGTQYF.

The gene calls are TRBV3-1 (or the pseudogene TRBV3-2) and TRBJ2-2; the D gene is possibly TRBD2 (5 bases). Trimming took off 11 bases at V and 0 bases at J, with 13 bases between the two ends. Germline V gene sequence: CDR1 LGHDT, CDR2 YNNKEL (reference sequence). The CDR3 totals 14 residues. In nucleotides, the CDR3 is TGTGCCGCGGCGGGCGTACCGAACACCGGGGAGCTGTTTTTT. This sequence encodes CAAAGVPNTGELFF.